This T cell receptor (beta chain) emerged from a study of blood T cell repertoires in COVID-19. This table comes from immunoSEQ multiplex PCR, and its TCRdb copy is limited to in-frame clones, with some not included. The sample records 100,000 to 150,000 clones, roughly 90% being singletons. V lost 7 bases and J lost 4; bases outside the gene matches: 9. The CDR3 extends over 15 amino acids. The germline V gene encodes CDR1 MNHNY and CDR2 SVGAGI (reference sequence). The source of this sequence is a man aged 50-60 years with acute or convalescent COVID-19. The rearrangement uses TRBV6-6 and TRBJ2-7; TRBD1 matches 11 bases. The sequenced sample consisted of peripheral blood. The CDR3 loop is CASTNGQGARYEQYF. The CDR3 bases are TGTGCCAGCACCAACGGACAGGGGGCGCGGTACGAGCAGTACTTC.